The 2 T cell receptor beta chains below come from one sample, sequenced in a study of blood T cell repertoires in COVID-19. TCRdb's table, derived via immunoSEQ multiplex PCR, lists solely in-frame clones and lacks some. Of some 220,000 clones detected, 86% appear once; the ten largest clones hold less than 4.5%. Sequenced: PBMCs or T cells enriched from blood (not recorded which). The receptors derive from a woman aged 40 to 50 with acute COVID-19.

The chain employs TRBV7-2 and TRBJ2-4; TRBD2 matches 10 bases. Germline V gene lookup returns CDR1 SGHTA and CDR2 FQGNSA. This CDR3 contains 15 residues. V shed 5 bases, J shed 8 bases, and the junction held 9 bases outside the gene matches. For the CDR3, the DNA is TGTGCCAGCAGCCCCTCGAGAGCGGGGGGGGACATTCAGTACTTC. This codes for CASSPSRAGGDIQYF.

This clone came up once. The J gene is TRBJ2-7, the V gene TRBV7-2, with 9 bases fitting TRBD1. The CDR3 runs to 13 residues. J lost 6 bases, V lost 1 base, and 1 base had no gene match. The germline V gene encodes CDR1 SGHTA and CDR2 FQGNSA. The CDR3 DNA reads TGTGCCAGCAGCTTAGACAGGGGGCGCGAGCAGTACTTC. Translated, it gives CASSLDRGREQYF. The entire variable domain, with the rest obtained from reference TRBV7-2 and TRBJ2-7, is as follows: GAGVSQSPSNKVTEKGKDVELRCDPISGHTALYWYRQSLGQGLEFLIYFQGNSAPDKSGLPSDRFSAERTGGSVSTLTIQRTQQEDSAVYLCASSLDRGREQYFGPGTRLTVT.